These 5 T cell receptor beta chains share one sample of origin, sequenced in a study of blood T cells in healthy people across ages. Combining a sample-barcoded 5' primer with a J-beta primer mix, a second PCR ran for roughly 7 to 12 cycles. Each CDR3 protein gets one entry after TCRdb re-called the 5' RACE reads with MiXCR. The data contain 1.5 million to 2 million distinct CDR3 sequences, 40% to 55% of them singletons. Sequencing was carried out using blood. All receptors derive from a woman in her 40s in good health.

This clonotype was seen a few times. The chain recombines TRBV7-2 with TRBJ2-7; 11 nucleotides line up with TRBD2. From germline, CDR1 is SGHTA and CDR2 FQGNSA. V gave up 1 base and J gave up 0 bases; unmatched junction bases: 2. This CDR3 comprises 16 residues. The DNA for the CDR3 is TGTGCCAGCAGCTTAGGTAGCGGGGGGGTCTCCTACGAGCAGTACTTC. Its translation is CASSLGSGGVSYEQYF.

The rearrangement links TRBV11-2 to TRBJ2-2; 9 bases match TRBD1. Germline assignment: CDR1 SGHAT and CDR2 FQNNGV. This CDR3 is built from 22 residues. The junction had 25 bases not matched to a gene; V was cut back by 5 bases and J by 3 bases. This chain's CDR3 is CASSDHSIRDRDYSTDTGELFF. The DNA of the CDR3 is TGTGCCAGCAGCGATCATTCTATCCGGGACAGGGACTACTCTACGGACACCGGGGAGCTGTTTTTT.

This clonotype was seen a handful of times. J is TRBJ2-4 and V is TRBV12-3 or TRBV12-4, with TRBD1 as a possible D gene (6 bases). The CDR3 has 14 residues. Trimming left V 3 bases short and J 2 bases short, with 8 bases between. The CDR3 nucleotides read TGTGCCAGCAGTTTCGGACAGCCCAAAAACATTCAGTACTTC. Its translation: CASSFGQPKNIQYF.

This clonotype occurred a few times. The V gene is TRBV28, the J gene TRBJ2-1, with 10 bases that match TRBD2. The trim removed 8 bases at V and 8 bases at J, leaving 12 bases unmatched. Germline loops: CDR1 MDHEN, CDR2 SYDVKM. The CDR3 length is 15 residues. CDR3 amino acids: CASRPSGGASDEQFF. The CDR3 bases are TGTGCCAGCCGACCGAGCGGGGGGGCTAGCGATGAGCAGTTCTTC.

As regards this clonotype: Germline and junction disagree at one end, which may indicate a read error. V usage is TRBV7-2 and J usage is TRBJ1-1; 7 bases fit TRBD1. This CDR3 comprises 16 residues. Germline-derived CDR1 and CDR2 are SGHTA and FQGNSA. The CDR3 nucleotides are TGCGCCAGCAGCTTTACTATTGCGACAGGGAATTCTGAAGCTTTCTTT. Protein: CASSFTIATGNSEAFF.